This TCR beta chain was retrieved from a study of blood T cell repertoires in COVID-19. Study at large: The analysed material was cDNA or gDNA that came from T cells, B-cell-depleted T cells, or PBMCs.

Measured with immunoSEQ multiplex PCR; TCRdb has only the in-frame clones, and not every one. The sample lists fewer than 250,000 clones, roughly 85% occurring once. Trimming removed 2 bases from V and 5 bases from J, with 17 bases in between. Germline assignment: CDR1 MNHEY and CDR2 SVGAGI. The CDR3 runs to 16 residues. The chain combines TRBV6-5 with TRBJ2-3, with a possible D match to TRBD2 (7 bases). This clonotype was obtained from a middle-aged woman who had been exposed to COVID-19. The sample was PBMCs or T cells enriched from blood (not recorded which). CDR3 nucleotide sequence: TGTGCCAGCAGTTACACCCCCGGGGGGCAGGGAGATACGCAGTATTTT. Translated: CASSYTPGGQGDTQYF.